This T cell receptor (beta chain) was identified during a study of T-cell reconstitution after alpha-beta-depleted transplantation in children. This clonotype was recorded a few times. Preparation of the TCRbeta library used unique molecular identifiers. TCRdb reanalysed the PCR reads using MiXCR and keeps one entry per CDR3 protein. This sample has 420,000 or so distinct CDR3 sequences, with approximately 10% found just once. The sample in question was PBMCs from the stem cell graft donor, obtained from the stem cell graft. This receptor was identified in a human donor who donated a stem cell graft to a child with acute myeloid leukemia.

This CDR3 is CASSLVSGSNEQFF. CDR3 nucleotide sequence: TGTGCCAGCAGCTTAGTTAGCGGGAGTAATGAGCAGTTCTTC. This chain links TRBV7-2 with TRBJ2-1; TRBD2 matches at 9 bases. The CDR3 sequence is 14 residues long. The V segment lost 1 base and the J segment 7 bases; nucleotides outside the gene matches: 2. CDR1 SGHTA and CDR2 FQGNSA come from the germline V gene.